This TCR beta chain was identified during a study of T cell repertoires in cytomegalovirus infection. Study-wide context: Recently identified HLA-C-restricted CMV epitopes and well-studied HLA-B-restricted CMV epitopes were used by the study. Indicated by public TCR beta signatures were CMV infection and matching HLA type.

This clonotype was observed a few times. The antigen is not known. This CDR3 contains 16 residues. Germline V gene data show CDR1 as SEHNR and CDR2 as FQNEAQ (reference sequence). V was clipped by 4 bases and J by 5 bases, with 20 bases between them. TCRdb analysed the reads with MiXCR anew, one entry per CDR3 protein. Of roughly 860,000 distinct CDR3 sequences listed, over 25% were seen once; the top ten hold around 12%. Points from the study as a whole: Identification of carriers of CMV plus the relevant HLA was performed using cumulative public TCR beta family frequency. In two of eight donors, the top clonotype was HLA-C-restricted CMV-specific.

Sequenced here: cultured CD8+ T cells from PBMCs, sampled from culture after CMV antigen stimulation. This receptor was identified in a human donor in good health (CMV status not recorded). Some clones in this sample may be carry-over from other donors' samples. The V and J genes are TRBV7-9 and TRBJ2-5; TRBD2 might be the D (7 bases). The CDR3 DNA reads as TGTGCCAGCAGCTCTATCCGGGGGGCGCATCAGGAGACCCAGTACTTC. Encoded protein: CASSSIRGAHQETQYF.